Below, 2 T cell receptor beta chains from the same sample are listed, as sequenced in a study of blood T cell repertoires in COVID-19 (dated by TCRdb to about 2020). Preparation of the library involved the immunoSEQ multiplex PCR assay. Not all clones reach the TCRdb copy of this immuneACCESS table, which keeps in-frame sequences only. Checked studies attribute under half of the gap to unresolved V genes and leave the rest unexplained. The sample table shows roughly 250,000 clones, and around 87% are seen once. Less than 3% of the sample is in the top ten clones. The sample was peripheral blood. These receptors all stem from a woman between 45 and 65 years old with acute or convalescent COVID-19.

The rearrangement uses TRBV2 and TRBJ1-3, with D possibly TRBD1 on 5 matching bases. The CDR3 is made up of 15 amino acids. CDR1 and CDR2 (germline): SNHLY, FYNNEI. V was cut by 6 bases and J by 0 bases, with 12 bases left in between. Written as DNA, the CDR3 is TGTGCCAGCAGCAAGGAAGGGGTCTCTGGAAACACCATATATTTT. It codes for CASSKEGVSGNTIYF.

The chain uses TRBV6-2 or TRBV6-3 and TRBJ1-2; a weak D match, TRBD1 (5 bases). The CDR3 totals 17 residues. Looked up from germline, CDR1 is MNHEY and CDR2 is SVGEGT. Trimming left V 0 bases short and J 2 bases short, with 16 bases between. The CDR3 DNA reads TGTGCCAGCAGTTACTCGAAGGGGCAGGAGTACAACTATGGCTACACCTTC. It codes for CASSYSKGQEYNYGYTF.